This T cell receptor beta chain was sequenced during a study of blood T cell repertoires in COVID-19. Background on the study: Whether acute or convalescent, the COVID-19 samples came from the United States, Italy and Spain. T cells, B-cell-depleted T cells, or PBMCs supplied cDNA or gDNA.

The authors' processing: The authors estimated nucleated cell counts from reference gene primer amplification. Generated by immunoSEQ multiplex PCR, the TCRdb table keeps only in-frame clones and is missing some. That table furnishes V, J and clone size, whereas the DNA furnished D and trimming. This table has 100,000 to 150,000 clones, around 89% appearing once. CDR1 and CDR2 (germline): KGHSH, LQKENI. This CDR3 is 14 amino acids long. The V segment lost 8 bases and the J segment 0 bases; nucleotides outside the gene matches: 4. V gene TRBV18 combines with J gene TRBJ2-1, with 7 positions matching TRBD1. This TCR was sampled from a man in his fifties or sixties with acute or convalescent COVID-19. The sample taken for sequencing was peripheral blood. The CDR3 DNA sequence: TGTGCCAGCACCGGGACAGTCTCCTACAATGAGCAGTTCTTC. It translates to CASTGTVSYNEQFF.